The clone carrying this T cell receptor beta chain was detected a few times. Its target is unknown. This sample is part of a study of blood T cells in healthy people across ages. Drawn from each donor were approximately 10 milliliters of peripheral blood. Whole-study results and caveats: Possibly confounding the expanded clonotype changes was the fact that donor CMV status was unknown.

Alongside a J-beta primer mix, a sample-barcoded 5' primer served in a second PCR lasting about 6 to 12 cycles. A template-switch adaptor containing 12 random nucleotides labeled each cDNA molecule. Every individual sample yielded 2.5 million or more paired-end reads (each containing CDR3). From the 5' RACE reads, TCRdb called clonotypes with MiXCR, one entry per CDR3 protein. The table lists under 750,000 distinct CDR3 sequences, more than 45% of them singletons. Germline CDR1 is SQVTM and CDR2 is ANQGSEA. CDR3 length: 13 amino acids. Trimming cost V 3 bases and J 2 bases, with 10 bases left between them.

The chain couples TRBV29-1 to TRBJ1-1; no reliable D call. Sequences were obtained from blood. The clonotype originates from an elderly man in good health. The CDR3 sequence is CSVETALNTEAFF. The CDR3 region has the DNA TGCAGCGTTGAGACCGCCCTTAACACTGAAGCTTTCTTT.